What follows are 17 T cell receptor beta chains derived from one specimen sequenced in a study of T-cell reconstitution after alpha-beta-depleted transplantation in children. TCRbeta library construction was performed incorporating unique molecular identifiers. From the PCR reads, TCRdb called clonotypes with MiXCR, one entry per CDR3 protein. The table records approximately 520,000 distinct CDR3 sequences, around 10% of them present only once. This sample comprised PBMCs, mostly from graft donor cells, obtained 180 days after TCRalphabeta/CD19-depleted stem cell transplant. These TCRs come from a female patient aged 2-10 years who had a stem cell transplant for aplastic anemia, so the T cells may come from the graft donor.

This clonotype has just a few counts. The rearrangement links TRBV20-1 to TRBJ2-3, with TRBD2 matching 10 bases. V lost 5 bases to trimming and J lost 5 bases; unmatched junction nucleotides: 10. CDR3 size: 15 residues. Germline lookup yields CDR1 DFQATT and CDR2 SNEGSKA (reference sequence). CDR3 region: CSAGRLAGAVDTQYF. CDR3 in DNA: TGCAGTGCTGGTCGGCTAGCGGGAGCTGTAGATACGCAGTATTTT.

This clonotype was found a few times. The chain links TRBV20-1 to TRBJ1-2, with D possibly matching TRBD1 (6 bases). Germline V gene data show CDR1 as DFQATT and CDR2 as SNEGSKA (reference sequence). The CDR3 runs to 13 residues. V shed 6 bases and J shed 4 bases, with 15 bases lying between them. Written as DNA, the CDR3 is TGCAGTGCCACCCGGGACACTTTCTATGGCTACACCTTC. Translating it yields CSATRDTFYGYTF.

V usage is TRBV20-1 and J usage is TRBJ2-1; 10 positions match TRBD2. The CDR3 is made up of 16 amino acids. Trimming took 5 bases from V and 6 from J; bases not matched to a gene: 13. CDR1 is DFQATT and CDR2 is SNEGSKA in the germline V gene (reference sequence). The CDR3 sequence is CSAGIQPGLAPNEQFF. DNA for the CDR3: TGCAGTGCTGGGATTCAGCCGGGACTAGCGCCCAATGAGCAGTTCTTC.

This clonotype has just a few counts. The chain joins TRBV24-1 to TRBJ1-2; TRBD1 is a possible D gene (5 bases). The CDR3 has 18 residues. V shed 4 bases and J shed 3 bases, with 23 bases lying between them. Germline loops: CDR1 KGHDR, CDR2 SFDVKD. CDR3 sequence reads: CATSDPGSGSVGDYGYTF. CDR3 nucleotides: TGTGCCACCAGTGACCCAGGGTCAGGCTCTGTCGGTGACTATGGCTACACCTTC.

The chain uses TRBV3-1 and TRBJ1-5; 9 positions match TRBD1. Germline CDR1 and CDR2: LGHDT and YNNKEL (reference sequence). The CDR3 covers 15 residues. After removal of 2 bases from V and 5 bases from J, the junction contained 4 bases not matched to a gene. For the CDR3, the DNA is TGTGCCAGCAGCCAAAGTTGGACAGGGGATCAGCCCCAGCATTTT. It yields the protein CASSQSWTGDQPQHF.

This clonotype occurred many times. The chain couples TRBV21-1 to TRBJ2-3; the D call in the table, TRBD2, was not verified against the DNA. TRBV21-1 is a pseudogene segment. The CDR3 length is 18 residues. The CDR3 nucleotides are TGTGCCAGCAGCAAAGGGAGGCTTTCGGGACTCTTCACAGATACGCAGTATTTT. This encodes CASSKGRLSGLFTDTQYF.

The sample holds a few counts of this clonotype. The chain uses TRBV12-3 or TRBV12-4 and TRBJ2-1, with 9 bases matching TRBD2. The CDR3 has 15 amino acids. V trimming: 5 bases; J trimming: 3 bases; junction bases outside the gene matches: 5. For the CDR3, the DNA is TGTGCCAGCAGTGTGGGACTAGCTTTCTACAATGAGCAGTTCTTC. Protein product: CASSVGLAFYNEQFF.

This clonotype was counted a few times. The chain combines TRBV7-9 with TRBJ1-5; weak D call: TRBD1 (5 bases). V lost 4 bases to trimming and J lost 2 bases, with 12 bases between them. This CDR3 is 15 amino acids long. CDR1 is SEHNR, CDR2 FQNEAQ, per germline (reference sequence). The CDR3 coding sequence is TGTGCCAGCAGCTGGGCAGGGCGAGGCAATCAGCCCCAGCATTTT. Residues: CASSWAGRGNQPQHF.

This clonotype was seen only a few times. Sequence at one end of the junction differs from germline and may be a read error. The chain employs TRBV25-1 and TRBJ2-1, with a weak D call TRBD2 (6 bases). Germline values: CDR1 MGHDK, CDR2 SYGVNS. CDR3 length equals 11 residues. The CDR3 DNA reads TGTGCCAGCACCGGGGGAGGCACCTTCCTTTTC. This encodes CASTGGGTFLF.

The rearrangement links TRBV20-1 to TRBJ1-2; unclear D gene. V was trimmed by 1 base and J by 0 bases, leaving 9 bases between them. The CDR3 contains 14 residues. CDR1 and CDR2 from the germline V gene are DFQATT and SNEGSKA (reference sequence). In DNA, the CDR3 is TGCAGTGCTAGAGTCCAGGAACCTAACTATGGCTACACCTTC. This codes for CSARVQEPNYGYTF.

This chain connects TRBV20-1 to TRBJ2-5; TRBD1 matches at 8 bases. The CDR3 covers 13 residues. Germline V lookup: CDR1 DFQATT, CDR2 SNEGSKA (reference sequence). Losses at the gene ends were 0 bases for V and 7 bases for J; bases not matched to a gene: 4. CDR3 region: CSARDLTGVTQYF. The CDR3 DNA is TGCAGTGCTAGAGACCTGACAGGGGTGACCCAGTACTTC.

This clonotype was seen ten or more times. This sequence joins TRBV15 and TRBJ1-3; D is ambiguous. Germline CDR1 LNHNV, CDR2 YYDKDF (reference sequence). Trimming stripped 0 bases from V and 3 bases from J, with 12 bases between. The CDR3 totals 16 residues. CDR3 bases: TGTGCCACCAGCAGAGATCCCCCAGCTTTTGGAAACACCATATATTTT. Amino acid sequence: CATSRDPPAFGNTIYF.

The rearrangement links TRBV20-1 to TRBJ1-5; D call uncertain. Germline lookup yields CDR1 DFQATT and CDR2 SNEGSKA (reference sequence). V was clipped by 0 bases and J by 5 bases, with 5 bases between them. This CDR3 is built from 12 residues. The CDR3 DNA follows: TGCAGTGCTAGAGATAGAGATCAGCCCCAGCATTTT. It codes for CSARDRDQPQHF.

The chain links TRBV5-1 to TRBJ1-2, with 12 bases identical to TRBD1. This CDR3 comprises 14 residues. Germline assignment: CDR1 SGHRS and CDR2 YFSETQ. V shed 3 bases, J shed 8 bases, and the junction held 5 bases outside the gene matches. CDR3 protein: CASSSSGQGAGYTF. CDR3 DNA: TGCGCCAGCAGCTCATCGGGACAGGGGGCCGGCTACACCTTC.

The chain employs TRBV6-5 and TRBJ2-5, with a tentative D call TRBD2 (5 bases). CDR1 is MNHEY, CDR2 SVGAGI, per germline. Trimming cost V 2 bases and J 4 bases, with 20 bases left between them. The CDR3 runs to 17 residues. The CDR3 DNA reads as TGTGCCAGCAGTTACCGAAGCAGACAAGGAGGTAGAGAGACCCAGTACTTC. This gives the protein CASSYRSRQGGRETQYF.

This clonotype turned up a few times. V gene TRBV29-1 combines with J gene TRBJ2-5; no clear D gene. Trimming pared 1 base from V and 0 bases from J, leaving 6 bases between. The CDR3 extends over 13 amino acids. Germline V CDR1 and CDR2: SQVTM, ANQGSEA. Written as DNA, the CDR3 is TGCAGCGTTGAAGGGTCGTACCAAGAGACCCAGTACTTC. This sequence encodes CSVEGSYQETQYF.

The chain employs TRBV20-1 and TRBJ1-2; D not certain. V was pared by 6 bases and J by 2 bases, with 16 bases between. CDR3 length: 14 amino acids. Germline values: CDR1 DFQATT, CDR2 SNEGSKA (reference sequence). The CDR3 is CSATLGIGNYGYTF. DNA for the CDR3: TGCAGTGCCACTCTAGGGATAGGCAACTATGGCTACACCTTC.